The 22 T cell receptor beta chains in this list originate from one sample, sequenced in a study of identifying expanded T cells in peripheral blood. The table came from immunoSEQ multiplex PCR; TCRdb's copy has only in-frame clones and leaves some out. In the table there are approximately 110,000 clones, approximately 90% of which are singletons. Input material: blood. These receptors were collected from a person between 18 and 75 years old in good health.

The rearrangement links TRBV19 to TRBJ1-1; D is ambiguous. Germline loops: CDR1 LNHDA, CDR2 SQIVND (reference sequence). The length of the CDR3 is 14 residues. V was clipped by 1 base and J by 5 bases, with 11 bases between them. In nucleotides, the CDR3 is TGTGCCAGTAGTATAGGCGGCTTGGGAACTGAAGCTTTCTTT. This encodes CASSIGGLGTEAFF.

The chain has TRBV4-1 and TRBJ1-6; TRBD1 matches at 8 bases. The junction had 14 bases not matched to a gene; V was cut back by 4 bases and J by 6 bases. The CDR3 is 18 residues long. The V gene's germline CDR1 is MGHRA and CDR2 YSYEKL. DNA for the CDR3: TGCGCCAGCAGCCCCCGATCCAGTGGTACAGGGGGTAATTCACCCCTCCACTTT. Its translation is CASSPRSSGTGGNSPLHF.

V usage is TRBV2 and J usage is TRBJ1-2, with 8 bases matching TRBD1. The J segment lost 3 bases and the V segment lost 5 bases, leaving 11 bases of the junction unmatched. The CDR3 contains 16 residues. Germline V gene sequence: CDR1 SNHLY, CDR2 FYNNEI. For the CDR3, the DNA is TGTGCCAGCAGTCCAAGGAGGGACAGGCGTTACTATGGCTACACCTTC. This translates into CASSPRRDRRYYGYTF.

Only a few counts were recorded for this clone. This sequence joins TRBV2 and TRBJ2-1, with 9 bases lining up with TRBD2. The CDR3 has 16 amino acids. The germline V gene has CDR1 SNHLY and CDR2 FYNNEI. The J segment lost 0 bases and the V segment lost 8 bases, leaving 8 bases of the junction unmatched. Here the CDR3 reads CASSALAGNSYNEQFF. For the CDR3, the DNA is TGTGCCAGCTCCGCTCTAGCGGGGAACTCCTACAATGAGCAGTTCTTC.

The chain has TRBV11-3 and TRBJ2-5; TRBD2 matches 7 bases. Germline values: CDR1 SGHNT, CDR2 YENEEA. V dropped 10 bases and J dropped 5; count of bases not matched to a gene: 10. The CDR3 sequence is 13 residues long. Here the CDR3 DNA reads TGTGCCAACAGTGGGAGGGGAGAGGAGACCCAGTACTTC. Translation gives CANSGRGEETQYF.

Remarks on this clone: The missing conserved phenylalanine or tryptophan at the end of this CDR3 makes a read error likely. The DNA is left out, because the CDR3 cannot be placed on it with certainty; the CDR3 is given as TCRdb lists it. The V and J genes are TRBV2 and TRBJ1-4; no check of the table's D call, TRBD1, against the DNA was made. Germline V lookup: CDR1 SNHLY, CDR2 FYNNEI. The CDR3 adds up to 11 amino acids, both ends counted. The chain's CDR3 is CASSAQDRWLI.

The rearrangement uses TRBV29-1 and TRBJ2-1; D is unresolved. Germline V lookup: CDR1 SQVTM, CDR2 ANQGSEA. V was cut by 4 bases and J by 11 bases, with 21 bases left in between. The CDR3 covers 14 residues. The CDR3 protein is CSVVPGEKGGKQFF. DNA for the CDR3: TGCAGCGTTGTACCAGGAGAAAAGGGCGGCAAGCAGTTCTTC.

Here the CDR3 reads CASSLASGGASETQYF. CDR3 nucleotide sequence: TGTGCCAGCAGCTTAGCTAGCGGGGGGGCTTCTGAGACCCAGTACTTC. The gene calls are TRBV7-6 and TRBJ2-5, with 11 bases lining up with TRBD2. The V segment lost 0 bases and the J segment 5 bases; nucleotides outside the gene matches: 5. CDR3 length equals 16 residues. Looked up from germline, CDR1 is SGHVS and CDR2 is FNYEAQ.

A word on this clone: The junction departs from germline at one end; a sequencing error may be responsible. V gene TRBV5-1 combines with J gene TRBJ1-2; the match to TRBD1 covers 7 bases. Per germline, CDR1 SGHRS and CDR2 YFSETQ. This CDR3 spans 16 amino acids. CDR3 nucleotides: TGCGCCAGCAGCTTGGATGGAGGGGGCCTAGGCTATGGCCACACCTTC. Translated, it gives CASSLDGGGLGYGHTF.

This clone was counted once. This chain links TRBV18 with TRBJ2-2; maybe TRBD2 (5 bases). Trimming shortened V by 2 bases and J by 2 bases, and 12 bases separated the two germline ends. Germline V CDR1 and CDR2: KGHSH, LQKENI. This CDR3 comprises 16 residues. The CDR3 nucleotides read TGTGCCAGCTCACCAATGGAACTAGTAAACACCGGGGAGCTGTTTTTT. Translated, it gives CASSPMELVNTGELFF.

The chain employs TRBV6-5 and TRBJ2-7, with D perhaps TRBD1 or TRBD2 (5 bases each). The CDR3 sequence is 14 residues long. The V end was cut by 6 bases, the J end by 3 bases, with 15 bases between. Germline V CDR1 and CDR2: MNHEY, SVGAGI. CDR3 region: CASRLRGSHYEQYF. CDR3 DNA sequence: TGTGCCAGCAGGCTGAGGGGTTCGCACTACGAGCAGTACTTC.

V gene TRBV7-6 combines with J gene TRBJ2-7; possibly TRBD2 for D (6 bases). Germline values: CDR1 SGHVS, CDR2 FNYEAQ. V lost 0 bases and J lost 2, with 11 bases in between. This CDR3 has 15 residues. The CDR3 protein is CASSLARGPTYEQYF. CDR3 nucleotide sequence: TGTGCCAGCAGCTTAGCGCGGGGCCCGACCTACGAGCAGTACTTC.

CDR3 region: CASSGGLAGGMGTQYF. The CDR3 bases are TGTGCCAGCAGCGGTGGACTAGCGGGGGGCATGGGGACCCAGTACTTC. The chain carries TRBV5-4 and TRBJ2-5; 14 bases align to TRBD2. V shed 4 bases and J 7 bases; nucleotides not matched to a gene: 9. This CDR3 is 16 amino acids long. Germline assignment: CDR1 SGHNT and CDR2 YYREEE (reference sequence).

V and J are TRBV28 and TRBJ1-4; D gene unclear. The V end lost 5 bases, the J end lost 0 bases, and 10 bases lay between the germline ends. Per germline, CDR1 MDHEN and CDR2 SYDVKM. The CDR3 totals 15 residues. The CDR3 spells CASSPPATTNEKLFF. The CDR3 nucleotides read TGTGCCAGCAGTCCCCCAGCAACAACTAATGAAAAACTGTTTTTT.

This clone was observed a single time. The gene calls are TRBV6-6 and TRBJ2-3, with D perhaps assigned TRBD1 or TRBD2 (6 bases each). The CDR3 consists of 15 residues. V lost 6 bases, J lost 1 base, and 14 bases lay in between. Germline CDR1 is MNHNY and CDR2 is SVGAGI (reference sequence). Here the CDR3 DNA reads TGTGCCAGCAGCCTCCCCCGGGGGCGCACAGATACGCAGTATTTT. Protein product: CASSLPRGRTDTQYF.

J is TRBJ2-7 and V is TRBV7-9; no clear D. The germline V gene encodes CDR1 SEHNR and CDR2 FQNEAQ (reference sequence). V was pared by 1 base and J by 1 base, with 14 bases between. The CDR3 is 16 amino acids. CDR3 in amino acids: CASSLVQAVASYEQYF. CDR3 nucleotides: TGTGCCAGCAGCTTAGTTCAGGCGGTTGCGTCCTACGAGCAGTACTTC.

This clone was recorded a few times. The DNA of the CDR3 is TGTGCCAGCAGCTTGCGCAGGGCGGGGGAAAAACTGTTTTTT. It is translated as CASSLRRAGEKLFF. This sequence joins TRBV5-5 and TRBJ1-4, with D possibly being TRBD1 (5 bases). Trimming shortened V by 1 base and J by 8 bases, and 12 bases separated the two germline ends. The length of the CDR3 is 14 residues. Germline V gene sequence: CDR1 SGHKS, CDR2 YYEKEE (reference sequence).

The chain employs TRBV6-6 and TRBJ2-2; no clear D gene. The CDR3 has 14 amino acids. The germline V gene encodes CDR1 MNHNY and CDR2 SVGAGI (reference sequence). V was clipped by 2 bases and J by 7 bases, with 11 bases between them. CDR3 bases: TGTGCCAGCAGTTACGTTGGGGTTAGCGGGGAGCTGTTTTTT. Amino acids: CASSYVGVSGELFF.

V is TRBV14 and J is TRBJ1-4, with 7 bases fitting TRBD1. CDR1 and CDR2 from the germline V gene are SGHDN and FVKESK. The length of the CDR3 is 17 residues. V trimming: 4 bases; J trimming: 8 bases; junction bases outside the gene matches: 16. The CDR3 nucleotides read TGTGCCAGCAGCCTTCGGTTCCTGACAGGGTTGGAGGAAAAACTGTTTTTT. It is translated as CASSLRFLTGLEEKLFF.

The rearrangement links TRBV15 to TRBJ2-7; either TRBD1 or TRBD2 may fit D (5 bases each). The V end was cut by 0 bases, the J end by 8 bases, with 17 bases between. In germline, CDR1 is LNHNV, CDR2 YYDKDF (reference sequence). This CDR3 comprises 15 residues. In nucleotides, the CDR3 is TGTGCCACCAGCAGAGAGTTAGGGGTTGGGGGAAAGCAGTACTTC. Protein: CATSRELGVGGKQYF.

Points on this clone: The same CDR3 can be traced to other DNA sequences in this sample. The chain is built from TRBV4-3 and TRBJ2-3; D unresolved. The ends were cut back, 3 bases at V and 2 bases at J, with 15 bases in the middle. Per germline, CDR1 LGHNA and CDR2 YSLEER. CDR3 length: 16 residues. The CDR3 loop is CASSQDRVRATDTQYF. CDR3 DNA: TGCGCCAGCAGCCAGGATCGGGTACGGGCCACAGATACGCAGTATTTT.

This chain connects TRBV28 to TRBJ1-1; 11 positions match TRBD1. This CDR3 is 15 amino acids long. CDR1 MDHEN and CDR2 SYDVKM come from the germline V gene. V dropped 8 bases and J dropped 9; count of bases not matched to a gene: 14. The CDR3 reads CASVPPGQGGVKAFF. The CDR3 DNA reads as TGTGCCAGCGTTCCTCCGGGACAGGGGGGGGTGAAAGCTTTCTTT.